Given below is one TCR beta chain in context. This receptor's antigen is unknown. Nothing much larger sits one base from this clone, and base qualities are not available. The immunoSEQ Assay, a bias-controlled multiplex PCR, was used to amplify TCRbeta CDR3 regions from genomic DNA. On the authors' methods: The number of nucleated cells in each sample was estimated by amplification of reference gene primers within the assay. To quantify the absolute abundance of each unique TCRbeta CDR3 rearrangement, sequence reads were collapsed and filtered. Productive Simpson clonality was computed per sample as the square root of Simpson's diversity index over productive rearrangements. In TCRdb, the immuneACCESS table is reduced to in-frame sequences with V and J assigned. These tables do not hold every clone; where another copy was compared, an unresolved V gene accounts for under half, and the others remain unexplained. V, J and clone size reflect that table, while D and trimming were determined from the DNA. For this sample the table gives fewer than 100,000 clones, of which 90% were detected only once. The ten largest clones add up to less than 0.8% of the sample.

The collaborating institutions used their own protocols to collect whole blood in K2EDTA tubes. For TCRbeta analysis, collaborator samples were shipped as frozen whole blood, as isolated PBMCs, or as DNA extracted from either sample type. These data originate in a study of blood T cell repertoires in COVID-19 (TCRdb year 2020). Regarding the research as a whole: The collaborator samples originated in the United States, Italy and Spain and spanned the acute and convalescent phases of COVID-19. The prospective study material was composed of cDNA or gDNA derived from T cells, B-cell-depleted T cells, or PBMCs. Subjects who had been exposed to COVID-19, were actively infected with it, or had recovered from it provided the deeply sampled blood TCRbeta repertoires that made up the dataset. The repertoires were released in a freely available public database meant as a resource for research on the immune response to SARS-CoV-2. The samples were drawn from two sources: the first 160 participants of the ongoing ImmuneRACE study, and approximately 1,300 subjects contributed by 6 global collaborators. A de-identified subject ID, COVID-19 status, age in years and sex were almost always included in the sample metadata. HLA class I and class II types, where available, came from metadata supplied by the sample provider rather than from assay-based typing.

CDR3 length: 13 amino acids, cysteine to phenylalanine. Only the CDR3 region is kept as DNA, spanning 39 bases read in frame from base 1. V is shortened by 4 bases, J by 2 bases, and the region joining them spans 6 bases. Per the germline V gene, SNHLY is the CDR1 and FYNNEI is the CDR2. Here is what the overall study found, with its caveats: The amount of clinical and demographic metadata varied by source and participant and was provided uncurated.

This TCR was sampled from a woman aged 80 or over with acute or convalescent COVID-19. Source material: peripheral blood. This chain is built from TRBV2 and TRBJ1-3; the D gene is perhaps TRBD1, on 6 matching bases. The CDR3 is CASSGTAGNTIYF. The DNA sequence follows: TGTGCCAGCAGTGGGACAGCTGGAAACACCATATATTTT.